This TCR beta chain was profiled in a study of spatial heterogeneity in lung cancer (dated by TCRdb to between 2018 and 2021). Background for the entire study: Donors were 72 patients with early-stage, untreated non-small cell lung cancer from the lung TRACERx cohort. Follow-up PBMC samples were sequenced whenever the samples were available, and the median time to follow-up was approximately 24 months after resection. Beta-chain transcripts were consistently detected in greater numbers than alpha-chain transcripts, which likely reflected higher beta-chain transcript abundance. In the raw uncorrected reads, each unique combination of TCR and UMI appeared more than ten times on average. In non-small cell lung cancer, the study quantitatively compared TCR alpha and beta repertoires across several tumor regions, matched nontumor lung, and blood. TCR repertoire features were related to nonsynonymous mutation counts determined by whole-exome sequencing of tumor tissue. At surgery, 220 tumor regions, roughly 62 matched nontumor lung samples and 56 PBMC samples were TCR-sequenced for both alpha and beta chains.

This clonotype was counted at least ten times. Its antigen remains unidentified. Base qualities are not recorded, but no much larger clone differs from it by a single base. The method was 5' RACE. The listed sequencing device is NextSeq 500. The TCR library protocol attached a unique molecular identifier to each TCR cDNA molecule to allow correction of PCR and sequencing errors. On the authors' methods: Decombinator tools were used for TCR identification, UMI-based error correction and CDR3 extraction. Expanded TCRs were defined as those above a frequency of 2 per 1,000, corresponding to the top 1% of the tumor frequency distribution. Renyi diversity was computed with the R vegan package after each repertoire had been subsampled 100 times to 5,000 TCRs. To build CDR3 similarity networks, amino acid triplet string-kernel similarity was used, and CDR3s were connected when their pairwise similarity was above 0.82. TCRdb trimmed the raw reads at Q25, called clones with MiXCR and kept productive beta chains. Merged by CDR3 protein, the rows form single entries marked with the most common genes and DNA. For this entry, the V and J calls and clone size follow TCRdb and not the study's own pipeline. The sample table contains approximately 20,000 distinct CDR3 sequences; only one count was recorded for 9.2% of them. Under 25% of the sample is taken by the ten largest.

Overall results and qualifications from the work: Only around 14 patients were included in the comparisons of baseline and follow-up blood repertoires. Confirming at a functional level the hypothesis that regional TCRs recognize regional mutations was considered to require additional single-cell paired TCR alpha and beta sequencing. Ubiquitous expanded tumor TCRs were found in blood more often at tumor resection than at routine follow-up.

CDR1 and CDR2 were assigned from the germline V gene as LGHNA and YNFKEQ. Trimming at the junction amounts to 0 bases on V and 4 bases on J, and the germline ends lie 10 bases apart. From its cysteine to its phenylalanine, the CDR3 spans 15 amino acids. The only DNA kept is the CDR3, 45 bases in frame from the first base. What the time point label conveys for this sample: blood at routine non-recurrence follow-up after resection. Without any cell sorting, TCR sequencing was performed on whole RNA extracted either from tumor and nontumor lung tissue or from cryopreserved PBMC samples. A patient was chosen for TCR sequencing only when enough RNA was available from at least two tumor regions.

The TCR originated in a male donor with early-stage non-small cell lung cancer. Here the sequenced sample was PBMCs, taken at follow-up. The chain is made from TRBV4-2 and TRBJ2-1; the best D guess is TRBD2, with 7 bases matching. CDR3 reads: CASSQEGGGYNEQFF. The DNA sequence reads TGTGCCAGCAGCCAAGAAGGGGGGGGTTACAATGAGCAGTTCTTC.